The next 27 T cell receptor beta chains were all read from a single sample in a study of beta chain features in type 1 diabetes. The sequenced template was cDNA made from the entire isolated RNA. Measured with immunoSEQ multiplex PCR; TCRdb has only the in-frame clones, and not every one. The repertoire holds about 300,000 clones, 8% seen once, with about 0.93% in the top ten. The sequenced sample consisted of central memory CD4+ T cells from blood. These receptors were taken from a woman between 18 and 29 years old in good health.

V and J are TRBV15 and TRBJ2-5, with 7 bases lining up with TRBD2. The CDR3 is 14 amino acids. Germline V gives CDR1 LNHNV, CDR2 YYDKDF (reference sequence). Trimming removed 6 bases from V and 4 bases from J; junction bases left unmatched: 8. CDR3 nucleotides: TGTGCCACCAGTGCGTGGGAGGGAAGAGAGACCCAGTACTTC. Its translation: CATSAWEGRETQYF.

This clone appeared a few times. The gene calls are TRBV19 and TRBJ1-1; D unresolved. The germline gives CDR1 LNHDA, CDR2 SQIVND (reference sequence). The V end lost 4 bases, the J end lost 5 bases, and 14 bases lay between the germline ends. CDR3 size: 14 residues. This CDR3 reads CASSSRRGWTEAFF. Here the CDR3 DNA reads TGTGCCAGTAGTAGTCGACGAGGTTGGACTGAAGCTTTCTTT.

This clone was counted between two and nine times. As DNA, the CDR3 is TGTGCCAGCAGCCAAGATCGAGAGACCCAGTACTTC. This translates into CASSQDRETQYF. The V call is TRBV5-4, the J call TRBJ2-5; D is undetermined. Trimming pared 4 bases from V and 4 bases from J, leaving 8 bases between. The CDR3 runs 12 residues. Germline-derived CDR1 and CDR2 are SGHNT and YYREEE (reference sequence).

This clone has only a few counts. The rearrangement joins TRBV6-1 to TRBJ2-3; no firm D call. The CDR3 extends over 12 amino acids. The germline V gene has CDR1 MNHNS and CDR2 SASEGT. Trimming removed 5 bases from V and 3 bases from J, with 6 bases in between. The CDR3 DNA reads as TGTGCCAGCAGTTCATTTACAGATACGCAGTATTTT. Its protein is CASSSFTDTQYF.

The rearrangement uses TRBV14 and TRBJ2-3; 8 bases are a match to TRBD2. The CDR3 length is 14 residues. The germline V gene has CDR1 SGHDN and CDR2 FVKESK. The V and J ends lost 8 bases and 6 bases, in that order; junction bases with no gene match: 10. The CDR3 nucleotides read TGTGCCAGCTCGGAAGCGGGAGTAACCGATACGCAGTATTTT. It encodes CASSEAGVTDTQYF.

The V gene is TRBV5-1, the J gene TRBJ2-5; D gene unclear. From germline, CDR1 is SGHRS and CDR2 YFSETQ. Deletions cut 6 bases from V and 5 bases from J, with 20 bases between. CDR3 length: 15 amino acids. The DNA for the CDR3 is TGCGCCAGCACCCTTTCCCTGAGACTTGGGGAGACCCAGTACTTC. This sequence encodes CASTLSLRLGETQYF.

This sequence joins TRBV7-2 and TRBJ2-7, with TRBD1 matching 8 bases. Germline values: CDR1 SGHTA, CDR2 FQGNSA. CDR3 size: 15 residues. Trimming took 3 bases from V and 6 from J; bases not matched to a gene: 10. CDR3 DNA: TGTGCCAGCAGCTTGGACAGGGAGGTATTCCGCGAGCAGTACTTC. It codes for CASSLDREVFREQYF. The full variable domain, with the rest looked up from reference TRBV7-2 and TRBJ2-7, is GAGVSQSPSNKVTEKGKDVELRCDPISGHTALYWYRQSLGQGLEFLIYFQGNSAPDKSGLPSDRFSAERTGGSVSTLTIQRTQQEDSAVYLCASSLDREVFREQYFGPGTRLTVT.

This clone appeared a few times. The chain uses TRBV4-2 and TRBJ2-1, with 9 bases lining up with TRBD2. Germline trimming cut 0 bases from V and 2 bases from J; bases unmatched to any gene: 11. The V gene's germline CDR1 is LGHNA and CDR2 YNFKEQ. The CDR3 totals 19 residues. The CDR3 nucleotides are TGTGCCAGCAGCCAAGATGCGGGAGGGCCTTCACAGACCTACAATGAGCAGTTCTTC. As protein: CASSQDAGGPSQTYNEQFF.

This clone was observed a few times. The chain carries TRBV5-8 and TRBJ2-1; 10 bases map to TRBD1. CDR1 is SGHTS, CDR2 YDEGEE, per germline. This CDR3 has 17 amino acids. V trimming: 4 bases; J trimming: 3 bases; junction bases outside the gene matches: 10. The CDR3, as DNA: TGTGCCAGCAGCGAGGGACAGGGGCGGACTTACTACAATGAGCAGTTCTTC. It translates to CASSEGQGRTYYNEQFF.

This clone was counted ten times or more. V gene TRBV21-1 combines with J gene TRBJ2-7; the table's D call TRBD2 went unverified against the DNA. TRBV21-1 represents a pseudogene. This CDR3 region has 11 residues. This CDR3 reads CASSKAREEYV. Here the CDR3 DNA reads TGTGCCAGCAGCAAAGCAAGGGAGGAGTACGTC.

CDR3 DNA: TGTGCCAGCAGCTTATTTCAGGACGGTGGGCAGTTCTTC. It encodes CASSLFQDGGQFF. The chain recombines TRBV7-9 with TRBJ2-1; no clear D. The CDR3 spans 13 residues. Germline CDR1 and CDR2: SEHNR and FQNEAQ (reference sequence). Trimming took off 2 bases at V and 12 bases at J, with 14 bases between the two ends.

Ten or more counts support this clone. The chain couples TRBV5-5 to TRBJ2-7; tentative D call: TRBD2 (6 bases). Germline V gene lookup returns CDR1 SGHKS and CDR2 YYEKEE (reference sequence). The V end was cut by 0 bases, the J end by 1 base, with 17 bases between. This CDR3 is 17 amino acids long. The CDR3 is CASSLAGRIGPSYEQYF. In DNA, the CDR3 is TGTGCCAGCAGCTTGGCAGGGAGGATTGGGCCGTCCTACGAGCAGTACTTC.

A few counts support this clone. The J gene is TRBJ2-7, the V gene TRBV6-1; TRBD1 matches at 7 bases. Germline assignment: CDR1 MNHNS and CDR2 SASEGT. Trimming took 6 bases from V and 0 from J; bases not matched to a gene: 8. The CDR3 sequence is 15 residues long. CDR3 sequence (DNA): TGTGCCAGCAGGCGTGAGGGGGCGACCTCCTACGAGCAGTACGTC. Protein: CASRREGATSYEQYV.

The J gene is TRBJ1-2, the V gene TRBV7-9; D perhaps matches TRBD1 (6 bases). Germline V gene data show CDR1 as SEHNR and CDR2 as FQNEAQ (reference sequence). Trimming left V 5 bases short and J 4 bases short, with 11 bases between. CDR3 length equals 13 residues. CDR3: CASSRDTFYGYTF. The CDR3 bases are TGTGCCAGCAGCCGGGACACCTTCTATGGCTACACCTTC. The entire variable domain, with the rest obtained from reference TRBV7-9 and TRBJ1-2, is as follows: DTGVSQNPRHKITKRGQNVTFRCDPISEHNRLYWYRQTLGQGPEFLTYFQNEAQLEKSRLLSDRFSAERPKGSFSTLEIQRTEQGDSAMYLCASSRDTFYGYTFGSGTRLTVV.

In this sample, this clone turned up many times. The V call is TRBV27, the J call TRBJ2-7; 7 nucleotides match TRBD2. The CDR3 length is 14 residues. V shed 4 bases, J shed 3 bases, and the junction held 6 bases outside the gene matches. The germline CDR1 and CDR2 sequences are MNHEY and SMNVEV (reference sequence). The CDR3 loop is CASSSRGGYYEQYF. CDR3 bases: TGTGCCAGCAGTTCCCGCGGGGGATACTACGAGCAGTACTTC.

A few counts support this clone. At the DNA level, this CDR3 is encoded by other sequences in the same sample as well. V usage is TRBV20-1 and J usage is TRBJ1-2, with a tentative D call TRBD1 (6 bases). The germline CDR1 and CDR2 sequences are DFQATT and SNEGSKA (reference sequence). V lost 5 bases and J lost 8, with 9 bases in between. This CDR3 is 10 amino acids long. CDR3: CSASGVGYTF. CDR3 in DNA: TGCAGTGCTTCAGGGGTCGGCTACACCTTC.

The chain combines TRBV5-6 with TRBJ1-5, with a possible D match to TRBD1 (5 bases). V dropped 2 bases and J dropped 4 bases, with 13 bases sitting between them. Germline CDR1 is SGHDT and CDR2 is YYEEEE. The CDR3 loop spans 15 amino acids. CDR3 residues: CASSFSGTENQPQHF. For the CDR3, the DNA is TGTGCCAGCAGCTTCTCAGGGACTGAGAATCAGCCCCAGCATTTT. Variable domain in full (rest from reference TRBV5-6 and TRBJ1-5): DAGVTQSPTHLIKTRGQQVTLRCSPKSGHDTVSWYQQALGQGPQFIFQYYEEEERQRGNFPDRFSGHQFPNYSSELNVNALLLGDSALYLCASSFSGTENQPQHFGDGTRLSIL.

This clone has only a few counts. This chain connects TRBV11-2 to TRBJ2-2; possibly TRBD1 for D (6 bases). With 7 bases removed from V and 5 bases from J, the gap between germline ends came to 17 bases. CDR1 SGHAT and CDR2 FQNNGV come from the germline V gene. CDR3 length: 15 amino acids. CDR3 nucleotides: TGTGCCAGCATCCCCCAGGGGTCGAGGACCGGGGAGCTGTTTTTT. This encodes CASIPQGSRTGELFF.

This clone appeared a few times. The chain recombines TRBV2 with TRBJ1-2, with 7 bases identical to TRBD1. Germline CDR1 SNHLY, CDR2 FYNNEI. This CDR3 spans 14 amino acids. V trimming: 6 bases; J trimming: 3 bases; junction bases outside the gene matches: 7. CDR3 loop: CASSPRQGYYGYTF. The CDR3 nucleotides are TGTGCCAGCAGCCCGAGACAGGGTTACTATGGCTACACCTTC.

This clone has a handful of counts. The chain carries TRBV4-2 and TRBJ2-1; 10 bases map to TRBD2. J was trimmed by 5 bases and V by 3 bases; bases with no gene match: 4. This CDR3 is 15 amino acids long. Germline CDR1 reads LGHNA; CDR2 reads YNFKEQ. For the CDR3, the DNA is TGTGCCAGCAGCCAGGCCGGGACTAGCGACAATGAGCAGTTCTTC. Translated, it gives CASSQAGTSDNEQFF.

The rearrangement uses TRBV5-6 and TRBJ2-5; D is perhaps TRBD1 or TRBD2 (7 bases each). Trimming took 5 bases from V and 5 from J, leaving 13 bases between them. The CDR3 totals 13 residues. From germline, CDR1 is SGHDT and CDR2 YYEEEE. In DNA form, the CDR3 reads TGTGCCAGCAGGCCAGGGGGGGTGGAGACCCAGTACTTC. Its translation: CASRPGGVETQYF.

The rearrangement uses TRBV7-9 and TRBJ2-3; 9 bases are a match to TRBD2. Germline-derived CDR1 and CDR2 are SEHNR and FQNEAQ (reference sequence). V lost 6 bases and J lost 2; bases outside the gene matches: 6. The CDR3 is 15 amino acids. CDR3 DNA sequence: TGTGCCAGCAGACCTCCTAGCGGGGCCACAGATACGCAGTATTTT. This gives the protein CASRPPSGATDTQYF.

This clone was seen a few times. The chain recombines TRBV28 with TRBJ1-2; D remains unclear. Germline assignment: CDR1 MDHEN and CDR2 SYDVKM. This CDR3 has 14 residues. V lost 5 bases and J lost 5, with 15 bases in between. The CDR3 reads CASSLVTVPYGYTF. DNA for the CDR3: TGTGCCAGCAGTCTCGTCACAGTGCCGTATGGCTACACCTTC.

V gene TRBV5-1 combines with J gene TRBJ2-7; D not certain. Per germline, CDR1 SGHRS and CDR2 YFSETQ. V was shortened by 5 bases and J by 4 bases, with 13 bases between the two germline ends. CDR3 size: 13 residues. The CDR3 coding sequence is TGCGCCAGCAGACCACTTAGGGTTTACGAGCAGTACTTC. Translating it yields CASRPLRVYEQYF.

The CDR3 DNA reads TGTGCCAGCAGCAAATCTGAGGGGGGAACTAGCACAGATACGCAGTATTTT. It specifies CASSKSEGGTSTDTQYF. The chain recombines TRBV21-1 with TRBJ2-3. TRBV21-1 is a listed pseudogene. CDR3 length: 17 residues.

The CDR3 loop reads CAWNRDPVGQPQHF. The CDR3 region has the DNA TGTGCCTGGAACCGGGACCCTGTAGGTCAGCCCCAGCATTTT. This chain connects TRBV30 to TRBJ1-5, with D tentatively TRBD1 (5 bases). Trimming left V 4 bases short and J 6 bases short, with 16 bases between. The germline V gene has CDR1 GTSNPN and CDR2 SVGIG (reference sequence). The CDR3 is 14 amino acids.

This clone was counted ten times or more. The chain is built from TRBV19 and TRBJ1-6, with 7 bases fitting TRBD1. CDR3 length equals 14 residues. Germline loops: CDR1 LNHDA, CDR2 SQIVND (reference sequence). Unmatched junction bases numbered 8, after V lost 5 bases and J lost 10 bases. CDR3 protein: CASSGQAGGSPLHF. As DNA, the CDR3 is TGTGCCAGTAGTGGACAGGCAGGAGGATCACCCCTCCACTTT.